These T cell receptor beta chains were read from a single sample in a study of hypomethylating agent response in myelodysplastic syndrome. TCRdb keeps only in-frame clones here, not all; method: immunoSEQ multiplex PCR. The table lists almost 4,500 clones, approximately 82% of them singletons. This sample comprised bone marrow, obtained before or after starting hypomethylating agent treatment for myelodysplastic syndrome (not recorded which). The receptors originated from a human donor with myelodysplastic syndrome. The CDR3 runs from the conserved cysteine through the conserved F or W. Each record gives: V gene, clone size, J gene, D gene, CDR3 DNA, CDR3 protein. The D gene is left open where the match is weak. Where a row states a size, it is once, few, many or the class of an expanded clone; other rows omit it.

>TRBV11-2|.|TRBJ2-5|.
TGTGCCAGCAGCGGCCGAGGGGGGGCTGGCAAAGAGACCCAGTACTTC
CASSGRGGAGKETQYF
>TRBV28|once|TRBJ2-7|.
TGTGCCAGCAGTTTTGGGGGTGGACGGAGCTACGAGCAGTACTTC
CASSFGGGRSYEQYF
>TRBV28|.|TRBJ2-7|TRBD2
TGTGCCAGCAGCAGGACTAGCTCCTACGAGCAGTACTTC
CASSRTSSYEQYF
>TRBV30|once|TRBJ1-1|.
TGTGCCTGGAGTGAATCAGGGAGGGCTCGGAACACTGAAGCTTTCTTT
CAWSESGRARNTEAFF
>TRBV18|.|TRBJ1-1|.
TGTGCCAGCTCACCACGAAGGGAACTGAACACTGAAGCTTTCTTT
CASSPRRELNTEAFF
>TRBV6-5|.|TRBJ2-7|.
TGTGCCAGCAGTTACGGGGGCTCCTACGAGCAGTACTTC
CASSYGGSYEQYF
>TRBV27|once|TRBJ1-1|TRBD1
TGTGTTTCGCGGACCGGGACAGTTGACGCTTCCTTT
CVSRTGTVDASF
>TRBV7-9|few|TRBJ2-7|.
TGTGCCAGCAGCGAATCGGGACGGGGGCACGAGCAGTACTTC
CASSESGRGHEQYF
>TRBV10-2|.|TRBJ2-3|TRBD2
TGCGCCAGCATGACTAGCGGGGACACAGATACGCAGTATTTT
CASMTSGDTDTQYF
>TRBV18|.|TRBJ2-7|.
TGTGCCAGCTCACCCCCCCTGGGCGGCGAGGGAGAGCAGTACTTC
CASSPPLGGEGEQYF
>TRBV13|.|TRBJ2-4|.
TGTGCCAGCAGCAAAGGACAGACCGCAACCAAAAACATTCAGTACTTC
CASSKGQTATKNIQYF
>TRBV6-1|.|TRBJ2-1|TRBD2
TGTGCCAGCAGTGAAAAGCGGGGAATCTCCTACAATGAGCAGTTCTTC
CASSEKRGISYNEQFF
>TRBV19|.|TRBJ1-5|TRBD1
TGTGCCAGTAGTAAGGGGGCTGGTCAGCCCCAGCATTTT
CASSKGAGQPQHF
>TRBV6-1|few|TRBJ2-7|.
TGTGCCAGCAGTGAAAAAAGCTACGAGCAGTACTTC
CASSEKSYEQYF
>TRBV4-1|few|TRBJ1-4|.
TGCGCCAGCAGCCAAGAGGGTCAGGGCAATGGTTTTGAAAAACTGTTTTTT
CASSQEGQGNGFEKLFF
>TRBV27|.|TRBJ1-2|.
TGTGCCAGCAGTTTCTTCGGAGCTCCGGAGGGGGGCTACACCTTC
CASSFFGAPEGGYTF